These T cell receptor beta chains were read from a single sample in a study of response to subunit inactivated influenza vaccine. TCRdb called the RT-PCR reads again in MiXCR, with one record for every CDR3 protein. The sample records some 480,000 distinct CDR3 sequences, 11% being singletons. The sequenced sample was PBMCs from blood, obtained roughly 48 days after vaccination. All receptors derive from a man in his forties or fifties who received an inactivated influenza vaccine. The CDR3 runs from the conserved cysteine through the conserved F or W. Each record gives: clone size, V gene, CDR3 protein. Part of the rows lack a size; the others show once, few, many or a class for expanded clones.

size: many; V: TRBV7-9; CDR3: CASSLGTNSPLHF
size: .; V: TRBV20-1; CDR3: CSARGLSNQPQHF
size: few; V: TRBV5-1; CDR3: CASSLDMAKTFSTF
size: few; V: TRBV3-1; CDR3: CASSHPGLGKGEQETQYF
size: few; V: TRBV5-1; CDR3: CASRRASPNNEQFF
size: many; V: TRBV7-9; CDR3: CASSLRSHAEAFF
size: many; V: TRBV6-5; CDR3: CASSSGTATLDTGELFF
size: many; V: TRBV6-1; CDR3: CASSPTLGPNQPQHF
size: .; V: TRBV28; CDR3: CASSFPGQGQFF
size: .; V: TRBV28; CDR3: CASSNGQSSYEQYF
size: .; V: TRBV3-1; CDR3: CASTAGGTYEQYF
size: many; V: TRBV7-9; CDR3: CASSYDRGGTAFF
size: few; V: TRBV7-3; CDR3: CASSRQGTDTGELFF
size: few; V: TRBV20-1; CDR3: CSARVFSGRVTKAQYF
size: few; V: TRBV12-3/TRBV12-4; CDR3: CASSFRGVGDTQYF
size: many; V: TRBV6-5; CDR3: CASSYELNTEAFF
size: .; V: TRBV29-1; CDR3: CSVPAGGSGANVLTF
size: few; V: TRBV20-1; CDR3: CSARLGDLAFF
size: .; V: TRBV24-1; CDR3: CATSDSQGMGNEKLFF
size: .; V: TRBV12-3/TRBV12-4; CDR3: CASSPRGARETQYF
size: .; V: TRBV7-9; CDR3: CASSLQGRYGYTF
size: many; V: TRBV4-2; CDR3: CASSAQGAEKLFF
size: .; V: TRBV5-6; CDR3: CASMLRGTQETQYF
size: few; V: TRBV29-1; CDR3: CSVVTGSSYNEQFF
size: few; V: TRBV7-2; CDR3: CASSLEVTSGGEQFF
size: .; V: TRBV7-9; CDR3: CASKAVNTGELFF
size: many; V: TRBV6-1; CDR3: CASSPRASSYEQYF
size: few; V: TRBV4-2; CDR3: CASSAGTRYQETQYF
size: few; V: TRBV10-1; CDR3: CASGQTGLDEQFF
size: .; V: TRBV7-2; CDR3: CASSLAGTGGNTEAFF
size: few; V: TRBV25-1; CDR3: CASSGGVLRYQETQYF
size: once; V: TRBV29-1; CDR3: CSCGGTYEQYF
size: few; V: TRBV7-2; CDR3: CASSWTGGNEKLFF
size: few; V: TRBV24-1; CDR3: CATSDGVSHTGELFF
size: few; V: TRBV18; CDR3: CASSPDKNTEAFF
size: few; V: TRBV20-1; CDR3: CSARVRRSTDTQYF
size: many; V: TRBV5-1; CDR3: CASSLGQGGDEQFF
size: many; V: TRBV20-1; CDR3: CSAGGGSLPFSSYNEQFF
size: few; V: TRBV11-1; CDR3: CASSRPRRSASILDTQYF
size: .; V: TRBV11-2; CDR3: CASSLDRTLLVGNEQFF
size: few; V: TRBV7-9; CDR3: CASSWLDPWESNEKLFF
size: few; V: TRBV11-2; CDR3: CASSWGRGRTEAFF